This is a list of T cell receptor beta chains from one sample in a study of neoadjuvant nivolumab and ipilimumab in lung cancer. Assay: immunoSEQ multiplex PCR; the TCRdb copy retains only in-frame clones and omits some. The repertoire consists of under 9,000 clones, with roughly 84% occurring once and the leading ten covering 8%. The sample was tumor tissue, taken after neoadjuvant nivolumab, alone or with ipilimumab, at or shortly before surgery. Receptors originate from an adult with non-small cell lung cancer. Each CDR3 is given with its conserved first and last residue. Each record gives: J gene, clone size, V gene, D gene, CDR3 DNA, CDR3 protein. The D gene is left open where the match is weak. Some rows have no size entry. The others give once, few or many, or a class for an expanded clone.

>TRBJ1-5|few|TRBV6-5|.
TGTGCCAGCAGTTTAATCGGGGGGGGCAATCAGCCCCAGCATTTT
CASSLIGGGNQPQHF
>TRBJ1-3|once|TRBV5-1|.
TGCGCCAGCAAGTTGGGGGACACCATATATTTT
CASKLGDTIYF
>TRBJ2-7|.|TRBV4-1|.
TGCGCCAGCAGCCAAGCGCCGGGACTGAGCTACGAGCAGTACTTC
CASSQAPGLSYEQYF
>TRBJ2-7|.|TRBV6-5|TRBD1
TGTGCCAGCAGGGTAGACAGGGACTACGAGCAGTACTTC
CASRVDRDYEQYF
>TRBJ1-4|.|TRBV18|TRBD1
TGTGCCAGCTCACATGACAGGGTAGGGAAGAATGAAAAACTGTTTTTT
CASSHDRVGKNEKLFF
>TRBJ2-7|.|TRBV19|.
TGTGCCAGTAGTGTGGACAGGCGGGGGCCGTACGAGCAGTACTTC
CASSVDRRGPYEQYF
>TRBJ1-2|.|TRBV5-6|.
TGTGCCGGCAGCTTGGCCGGAGGAGGCCAAGCTAACTATGGCTACACCTTC
CAGSLAGGGQANYGYTF
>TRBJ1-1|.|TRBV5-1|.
TGCGCCAGCAGCCGTGGGGGGGAAGAGGTGAACACTGAAGCTTTCTTT
CASSRGGEEVNTEAFF
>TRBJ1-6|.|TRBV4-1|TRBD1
TGCGCCAGCAGCCAATTTCCTTGGACAGGAGCCTATAATTCACCCCTCCACTTT
CASSQFPWTGAYNSPLHF
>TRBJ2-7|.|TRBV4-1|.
TGCGCCAGCAGCCATTTTCAGGGTGGGACTTACGAGCAGTACTTC
CASSHFQGGTYEQYF
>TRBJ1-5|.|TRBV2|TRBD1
TGTGCCAGCAAGGTCGGGACAGTGAAAAATCAGCCCCAGCATTTT
CASKVGTVKNQPQHF
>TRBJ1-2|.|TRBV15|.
TGTGCCACCAGCAGGCCCACGTACTATGGCTACACCTTC
CATSRPTYYGYTF
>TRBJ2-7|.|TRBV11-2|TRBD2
TGTGCCAGCAGCCACGGGGGGAACTACGAGCAGTACTTC
CASSHGGNYEQYF
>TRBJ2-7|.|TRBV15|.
TGTGCCACCAGCAGAGCCCTAGGGGGGACCTACGAGCAGTACTTC
CATSRALGGTYEQYF
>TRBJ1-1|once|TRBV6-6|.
TGTGCCAGCAGTTACCCCCCACTTCAAACTGAAGCTTTCTTT
CASSYPPLQTEAFF
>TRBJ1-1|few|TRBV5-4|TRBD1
TGTGCCAGCAGACAGGGGGTGAACACTGAAGCTTTCTTT
CASRQGVNTEAFF
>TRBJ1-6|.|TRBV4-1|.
TGCGCCAGCAGCCAAGAAGTCGGGACACTAAATTCACCCCTCCACTTT
CASSQEVGTLNSPLHF
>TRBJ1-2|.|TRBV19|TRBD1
TGTGCCAGTAGTATCCAGGGGGCGACGTATGGCTACACCTTC
CASSIQGATYGYTF
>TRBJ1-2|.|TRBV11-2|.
TGTGCCAGCAGCTTGCTCGATGCTAACTATGGCTACACCTTC
CASSLLDANYGYTF
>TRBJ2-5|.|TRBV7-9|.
TGTGCCAGCAGCTTATCCACCGGAGAGACCCAGTACTTC
CASSLSTGETQYF
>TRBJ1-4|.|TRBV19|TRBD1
TGTGCCAGTAGTCCCCGGGACAGGTTCGAAAAACTGTTTTTT
CASSPRDRFEKLFF
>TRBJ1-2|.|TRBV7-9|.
TGTGCCAGCAGTTTTGAGCTGAACTATGGCTACACCTTC
CASSFELNYGYTF
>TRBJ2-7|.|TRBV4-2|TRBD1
TGTGCCAGCAGCCAGGGTTCAGACAGGGTTCTCTCCTACGAGCAGTACTTC
CASSQGSDRVLSYEQYF
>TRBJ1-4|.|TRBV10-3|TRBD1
TGTGCCACCCAACCTGACAGGGGTCTGAATGAAAAACTGTTTTTT
CATQPDRGLNEKLFF
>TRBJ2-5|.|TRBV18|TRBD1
TGTGCCAGCCTCCGGGACAGACAAGAGACCCAGTACTTC
CASLRDRQETQYF
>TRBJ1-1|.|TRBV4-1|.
TGCGCCAGCAGCCAAGACCTACCAAATTTGAACACTGAAGCTTTCTTT
CASSQDLPNLNTEAFF
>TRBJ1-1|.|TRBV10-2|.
TGCGCCAGCAGAACTCAGGGATTAGCTTTCTTT
CASRTQGLAFF
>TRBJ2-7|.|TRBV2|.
TGTGCCACTGGGATTAGCTCCTACGAGCAGTACTTC
CATGISSYEQYF
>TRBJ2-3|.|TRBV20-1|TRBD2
TGCAGTGCTAGAGATGGGAGGGGGCAGTATTTT
CSARDGRGQYF
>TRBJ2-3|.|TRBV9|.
TGTGCCAGCAGCCTAAAGCCCACAGATACGCAGTATTTT
CASSLKPTDTQYF
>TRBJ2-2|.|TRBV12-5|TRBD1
TGTGCTAGTGGTTTGCTGGACAGGGCGTACACCGGGGAGCTGTTTTTT
CASGLLDRAYTGELFF
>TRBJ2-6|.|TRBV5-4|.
TGTGCCAGCAGCTTGACGGGGGCAGGGGCCAACGTCCTGACTTTC
CASSLTGAGANVLTF
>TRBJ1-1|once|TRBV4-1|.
TGCGCCAGCAGCCAAGAGGGGGTTGGCACTGAAGCTTTCTTT
CASSQEGVGTEAFF
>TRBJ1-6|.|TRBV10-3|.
TGTGCCACTAAAGACATTCCCTATAATTCACCCCTCCACTTT
CATKDIPYNSPLHF
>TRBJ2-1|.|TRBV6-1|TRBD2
TGTGCCAGCAGTGAAGCAAGGACGGGAGGGCCGGGGAATGAGCAGTTCTTC
CASSEARTGGPGNEQFF
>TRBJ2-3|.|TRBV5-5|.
TGTGCCAGCAGCTTACAGGGCGCAGATACGCAGTATTTT
CASSLQGADTQYF
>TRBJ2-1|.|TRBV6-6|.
TGTGCCAGCAGTTACTCGACCAATGAGCAGTTCTTC
CASSYSTNEQFF